A selection of T cell receptor beta chains follows, all from one sample in a study of beta chain features in type 1 diabetes. Assay: immunoSEQ multiplex PCR; the TCRdb copy retains only in-frame clones and omits some. The sample records about 280,000 clones, 15% being singletons. Input material: naive CD4+ T cells from blood. The source of these receptors is a man between 18 and 35 years old with type 1 diabetes. Both conserved end residues are part of each CDR3. The D gene is left open where the match is weak. Clone size is given for some rows only: seen once, a few or many times, or a class if the clone is expanded.

d_gene,j_gene,abundance,v_gene,CDR3nt,CDR3aa
TRBD1,TRBJ1-2,few,TRBV5-1,TGCGCCAGCAGCTCGGGGCGGACAGGGGCGAGCTATGGCTACACCTTC,CASSSGRTGASYGYTF
-,TRBJ2-4,-,TRBV7-8,TGTGCCAGCAGCTTAGCGCGGGTAGCCAAAAACATTCAGTACTTC,CASSLARVAKNIQYF
-,TRBJ2-2,-,TRBV7-2,TGTGCCAGCAGCCCTTTCATGAGTTCTTTTACGTACACCGGGGAGCTGTTTTTT,CASSPFMSSFTYTGELFF
-,TRBJ2-7,few,TRBV25-1,TGTGCCAGCAGTTGGGGACATCCCTACGAGCAGTACTTC,CASSWGHPYEQYF
-,TRBJ2-1,few,TRBV10-3,TGTGCCATCAGTGGGGGACACCCTCTGGGTAATGAGCAGTTCTTC,CAISGGHPLGNEQFF
-,TRBJ2-2,-,TRBV4-2,TGTGCCAGCAGCCAAGAATCCGCGAACACCGGGGAGCTGTTTTTT,CASSQESANTGELFF
-,TRBJ2-2,-,TRBV28,TGTGCCAGCAGTTTCGTGACACTTAACACCGGGGAGCTGTTTTTT,CASSFVTLNTGELFF
-,TRBJ2-4,few,TRBV9,TGTGCCAGCAGCGCGGGACTAGCCAAAAACATTCAGTACTTC,CASSAGLAKNIQYF
-,TRBJ2-1,few,TRBV7-2,TGTGCCAGCAGCCAACGACTAAACAATGAGCAGTTCTTC,CASSQRLNNEQFF
TRBD1,TRBJ2-7,-,TRBV11-2,TGTGCCAGCAGCGCTACAGGGGACTCCTACGAGCAGTACTTC,CASSATGDSYEQYF
-,TRBJ1-5,-,TRBV6-1,TGTGCCAGCAGTGAGTCTAGGAATCAGCCCCAGCATTTT,CASSESRNQPQHF
-,TRBJ1-5,-,TRBV7-2,TGTGCCAGCAGCCCGCGGGGGCGGGGACAAAATCAGCCCCAGCATTTT,CASSPRGRGQNQPQHF
TRBD1,TRBJ2-5,-,TRBV4-3,TGCGCCAGCAGCCAAGAAGCGACCAGACGGGACAGAGGAGAGACCCAGTACTTC,CASSQEATRRDRGETQYF
TRBD1,TRBJ2-7,few,TRBV7-2,TGTGCCAGCAGCTTCCTAGGGACAGATATTACCTACGAGCAGTACTTC,CASSFLGTDITYEQYF
-,TRBJ2-1,-,TRBV20-1,TGCAGTGCTAGAAAGCGGGAGCAGTTCTTC,CSARKREQFF
-,TRBJ2-1,-,TRBV9,TGTGCCAGCAGCGTAGATGACAGAGGATTCGGCAATGAGCAGTTCTTC,CASSVDDRGFGNEQFF
TRBD2,TRBJ2-1,few,TRBV15,TGTGCCACCAGCAGACCACCGGGACTAGCGGCCGATGAGCAGTTCTTC,CATSRPPGLAADEQFF
-,TRBJ1-2,few,TRBV4-1,TGCGCCAGCAGCCCTCCTGGACAGTCGTCGGGCTACACCTTC,CASSPPGQSSGYTF
-,TRBJ2-3,-,TRBV6-6,TGTGCCAGCCATTGGGAGTACCGGGATACGCAGTATTTT,CASHWEYRDTQYF
TRBD1,TRBJ1-3,-,TRBV6-5,TGTGCCAGCAGTTACGATCCCGGGACAGCTGGAAACACCATATATTTT,CASSYDPGTAGNTIYF
-,TRBJ1-2,-,TRBV6-6,TGTGCCAGCAGTTACATCAGGGGTGATGGCTACACCTTC,CASSYIRGDGYTF
-,TRBJ1-2,few,TRBV9,TGTGCCAGCAGCGTAGTAGCGGGGAGCTACACCTTC,CASSVVAGSYTF
TRBD1,TRBJ2-2,few,TRBV4-2,TGTGCCAGCAGCCGGACAGGGGGCGGAACCGGGGAGCTGTTTTTT,CASSRTGGGTGELFF
TRBD1,TRBJ1-6,few,TRBV19,TGTGCCAGTAGTAAGCACCCGGGACAGGAGTCCTCTAGGTTCCTCCACTTT,CASSKHPGQESSRFLHF
-,TRBJ2-5,few,TRBV28,TGTGCCAGCAGTACAGGGATGGAGACCCAGTACTTC,CASSTGMETQYF
TRBD1,TRBJ1-2,-,TRBV29-1,TGCAGCGTTGAAGCATCCCGACAGGGCTTATACCCGTATGGCTACACCTTC,CSVEASRQGLYPYGYTF
-,TRBJ2-4,few,TRBV30,TGTGCCTGGATGGGCAACTTAGCCAAAAACATTCAGTACTTC,CAWMGNLAKNIQYF
TRBD1,TRBJ1-1,few,TRBV30,TGTGCCTGGAGTGGACAGGGGAATGGGGCTGAAGCTTTCTTT,CAWSGQGNGAEAFF
TRBD1,TRBJ2-4,few,TRBV4-2,TGTGCCAGCAGCCAAGGGGACAGGGGGGCAAACATTCAGTACTTC,CASSQGDRGANIQYF
TRBD2,TRBJ2-3,-,TRBV7-9,TGTGCCAGCAGCTCCAATAGCGGGAGCACCGCAGATACGCAGTATTTT,CASSSNSGSTADTQYF
-,TRBJ2-7,few,TRBV28,TGTGCCAGCAGTTTATTCCAGGAGGGATACGAGCAGTACTTC,CASSLFQEGYEQYF
TRBD1,TRBJ1-1,few,TRBV28,TGTGCCAGCAGTTTCGGTGGGACAGGGAACACTGAAGCTTTCTTT,CASSFGGTGNTEAFF
-,TRBJ1-4,-,TRBV9,TGTGCCAGCAGCCAAACCGGACAGACTGAAAAACTGTTTTTT,CASSQTGQTEKLFF
TRBD2,TRBJ2-3,-,TRBV5-1,TGCGCCAGCAGCTTGGGAGTAGCGGGAGGCACAGATACGCAGTATTTT,CASSLGVAGGTDTQYF
-,TRBJ2-1,few,TRBV29-1,TGCAGCGGGAGCCTAGCGAGAATCTCCTACAATGAGCAGTTCTTC,CSGSLARISYNEQFF
TRBD1,TRBJ2-7,-,TRBV5-1,TGCGCCAGCAGCTTGAGGCCGGGACAGGGGGCGGTGTACGAGCAGTACTTC,CASSLRPGQGAVYEQYF
TRBD2,TRBJ2-3,-,TRBV27,TGTGCCAGCAGTCCCCGTGTAGCGGGGAGTGATACGCAGTATTTT,CASSPRVAGSDTQYF
-,TRBJ2-3,-,TRBV30,TGTGCCTGGAGTGTCGTCAGGGCCACAGATACGCAGTATTTT,CAWSVVRATDTQYF
TRBD2,TRBJ2-1,few,TRBV27,TGTGCCAGCAGTTTATCAGCGGGAGTCTCCTACAATGAGCAGTTCTTC,CASSLSAGVSYNEQFF
-,TRBJ2-7,-,TRBV18,TGTGCCAGCTCACCCATGGACAGCCGCGAGGGGGAGCAGTACTTC,CASSPMDSREGEQYF
-,TRBJ2-7,-,TRBV28,TGTGCCAGCAGGCACAGGGCTGGCGAGCAGTACTTC,CASRHRAGEQYF
-,TRBJ1-1,few,TRBV18,TGTGCCAGCTCACCTAATGAACAGTCCAAAGCTTTCTTT,CASSPNEQSKAFF
TRBD2,TRBJ2-2,few,TRBV5-4,TGTGCCAGCAGCCCGGGGGGATTGGCGGTCACCGGGGAGCTGTTTTTT,CASSPGGLAVTGELFF
-,TRBJ1-4,few,TRBV2,TGTGCCAGCATAGAAACGACCGGGAGCTCGGGCCTTTTT,CASIETTGSSGLF
TRBD2,TRBJ2-5,once,TRBV7-8,TGTGCCAGCAGCTTACTAGCGGGGGTCCAAGAGACCCAGTACTTC,CASSLLAGVQETQYF
-,TRBJ2-7,few,TRBV6-5,TGTGCCAGCAGCTCCAGGTCTTACGAGCAGTACTTC,CASSSRSYEQYF
-,TRBJ2-5,few,TRBV6-5,TGTGCCAGCAGTAGGGGAGAGACCCAGTACTTC,CASSRGETQYF
TRBD1,TRBJ2-7,-,TRBV15,TGTGCCACCAGCGTTGGGACAGCCCCTATGTACGAGCAGTACTTC,CATSVGTAPMYEQYF
TRBD2,TRBJ2-7,few,TRBV28,TGTGCCAGCGGCCTAGCGGGAGCCAACGAGCAGTACTTC,CASGLAGANEQYF
-,TRBJ2-7,-,TRBV6-5,TGTGCCAGCAGTTACGGGCCCGACGGCTACTACGAGCAGTACTTC,CASSYGPDGYYEQYF
-,TRBJ1-1,few,TRBV2,TGTGCCAGCAGTCCTTGGACAGTTATGAACACTGAAGCTTTCTTT,CASSPWTVMNTEAFF
TRBD2,TRBJ2-5,few,TRBV2,TGTGCCAGCAGTTGGCTAGCGGGAGGCGGGGAGACCCAGTACTTC,CASSWLAGGGETQYF
TRBD2,TRBJ2-3,-,TRBV4-3,TGCGCCAGCAGCCGAGGACTAGCGGGGGGGCCGTTGCTCAGCACAGATACGCAGTATTTT,CASSRGLAGGPLLSTDTQYF
TRBD2,TRBJ2-1,-,TRBV28,TGTGCCAGCAGTTTGCCCAGCGGGAGAAATGAGCAGTTCTTC,CASSLPSGRNEQFF
TRBD1,TRBJ1-2,-,TRBV9,TGTGCCAGCAGCGCCGGGGACAGGGTAAACTATGGCTACACCTTC,CASSAGDRVNYGYTF
-,TRBJ2-3,few,TRBV28,TGTGCCAGCAGTATTAGGAGAGATACGCAGTATTTT,CASSIRRDTQYF